In its sample, the clone carrying this TCR beta chain was seen many times. The data are from a study of blood T cells in healthy people across ages. Through a sample-barcoded 5' primer and a J-beta primer mix, a second PCR was run for roughly 6 to 11 cycles. One entry per CDR3 protein, called by TCRdb with MiXCR from the 5' RACE reads. The repertoire has some 1.6 million distinct CDR3 sequences, 34% of them found once; the top ten carry approximately 11%. This CDR3 region has 15 residues. The V gene's germline CDR1 is LNHNV and CDR2 YYDKDF (reference sequence). V lost 3 bases and J lost 6, with 18 bases in between.

Material for sequencing was blood. The chain combines TRBV15 with TRBJ2-7; D possibly matches TRBD1 or TRBD2 (6 bases each). This TCR was sampled from a woman aged 25 to 45 in good health. CDR3 sequence (DNA): TGTGCCACCAGCAGTGGGGGTAAGGGGGGCGGCGAGCAGTACTTC. This encodes CATSSGGKGGGEQYF.